Below, one T cell receptor beta chain is given with its context. The antigen is unknown. Germline CDR1 reads SGHVS; CDR2 reads FQNEAQ. The junction had 7 bases not matched to a gene; V was cut back by 5 bases and J by 0 bases. CDR3 length equals 16 residues. This sample was included in a study of cytomegalovirus exposure and HLA in healthy donors. TCRdb's copy holds only in-frame clones and misses some; the assay was immunoSEQ multiplex PCR. The table includes over 250,000 clones, approximately 83% detected once. Study-wide findings and caveats: That first-cohort TCR clusters tended to co-occur in the roughly 120 validation repertoires was found in a later analysis. Most TCR sequences were seen very rarely across donors, but some public TCRs occurred in many. Researchers counted around 180 TCR beta chains as cytomegalovirus-associated.

The receptor comes from a young woman in good health and CMV-seronegative. The chain links TRBV7-8 to TRBJ2-7; 10 positions agree with TRBD1. The sample comprised PBMCs. Here the CDR3 DNA reads TGTGCCAGCAGCCCGAGGCGACAGGGGGCCTCCTACGAGCAGTACTTC. This translates into CASSPRRQGASYEQYF.